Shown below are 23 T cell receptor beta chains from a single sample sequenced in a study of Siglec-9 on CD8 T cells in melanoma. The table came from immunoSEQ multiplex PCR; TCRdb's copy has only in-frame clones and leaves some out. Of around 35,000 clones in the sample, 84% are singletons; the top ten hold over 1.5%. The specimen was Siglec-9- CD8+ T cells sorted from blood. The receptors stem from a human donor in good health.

This CDR3 reads CASSLAKPGLAGAGNEQFF. CDR3 coding DNA: TGTGCCAGCAGCTTAGCGAAACCGGGACTAGCGGGAGCGGGCAATGAGCAGTTCTTC. J is TRBJ2-1 and V is TRBV7-3; TRBD2 matches 14 bases. CDR3 size: 19 residues. Losses at the gene ends were 2 bases for V and 6 bases for J; bases not matched to a gene: 12. Germline V gene data show CDR1 as SGHTA and CDR2 as FQGTGA.

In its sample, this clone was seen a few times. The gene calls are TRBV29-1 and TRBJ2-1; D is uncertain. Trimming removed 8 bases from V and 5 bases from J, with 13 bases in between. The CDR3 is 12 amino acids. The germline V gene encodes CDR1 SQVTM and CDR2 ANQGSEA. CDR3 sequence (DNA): TGCAGCCGAATGTCGGAGAACAATGAGCAGTTCTTC. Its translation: CSRMSENNEQFF.

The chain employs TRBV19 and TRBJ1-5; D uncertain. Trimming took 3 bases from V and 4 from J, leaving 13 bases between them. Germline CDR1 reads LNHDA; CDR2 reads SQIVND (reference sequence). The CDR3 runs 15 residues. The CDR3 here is CASSIVSGFNQPQHF. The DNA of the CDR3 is TGTGCCAGTAGTATTGTCTCGGGCTTTAATCAGCCCCAGCATTTT.

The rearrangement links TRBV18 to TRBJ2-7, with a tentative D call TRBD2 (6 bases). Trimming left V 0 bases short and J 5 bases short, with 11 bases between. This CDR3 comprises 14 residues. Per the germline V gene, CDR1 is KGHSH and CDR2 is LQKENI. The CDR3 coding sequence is TGTGCCAGCTCACCACCCGGGGGAGAGAACGAGCAGTACTTC. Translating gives CASSPPGGENEQYF.

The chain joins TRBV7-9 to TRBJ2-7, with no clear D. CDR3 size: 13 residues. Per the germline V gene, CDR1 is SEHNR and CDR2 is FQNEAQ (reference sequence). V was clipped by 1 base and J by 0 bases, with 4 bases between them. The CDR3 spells CASSLGLSYEQYF. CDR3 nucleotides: TGTGCCAGCAGCTTAGGTCTCTCCTACGAGCAGTACTTC.

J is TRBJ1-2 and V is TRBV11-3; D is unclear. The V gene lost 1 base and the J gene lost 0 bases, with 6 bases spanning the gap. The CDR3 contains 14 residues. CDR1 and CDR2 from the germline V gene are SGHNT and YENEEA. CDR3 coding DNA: TGTGCCAGCAGCTTAGGGGGAGCTAACTATGGCTACACCTTC. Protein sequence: CASSLGGANYGYTF. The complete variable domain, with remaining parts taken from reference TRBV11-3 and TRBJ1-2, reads EAGVVQSPRYKIIEKKQPVAFWCNPISGHNTLYWYLQNLGQGPELLIRYENEEAVDDSQLPKDRFSAERLKGVDSTLKIQPAELGDSAVYLCASSLGGANYGYTFGSGTRLTVV.

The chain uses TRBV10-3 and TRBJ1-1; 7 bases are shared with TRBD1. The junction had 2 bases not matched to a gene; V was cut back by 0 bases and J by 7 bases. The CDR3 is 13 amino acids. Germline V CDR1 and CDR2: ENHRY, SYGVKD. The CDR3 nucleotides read TGTGCCATCAGTGAGTCTCGACAGGGTGAAGCTTTCTTT. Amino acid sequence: CAISESRQGEAFF.

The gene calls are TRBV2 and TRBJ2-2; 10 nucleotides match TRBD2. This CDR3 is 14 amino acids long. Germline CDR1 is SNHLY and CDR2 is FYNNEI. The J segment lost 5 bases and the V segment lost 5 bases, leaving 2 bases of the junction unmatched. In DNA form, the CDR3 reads TGTGCCAGCAGTAGCGGGAGGGGGACCGGGGAGCTGTTTTTT. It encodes CASSSGRGTGELFF.

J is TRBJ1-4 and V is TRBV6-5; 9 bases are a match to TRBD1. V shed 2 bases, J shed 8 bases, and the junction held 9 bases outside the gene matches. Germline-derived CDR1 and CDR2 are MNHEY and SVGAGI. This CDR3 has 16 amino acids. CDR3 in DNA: TGTGCCAGCAGTTACGGCGGACAGGGGACCCGGGAAAAACTGTTTTTT. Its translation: CASSYGGQGTREKLFF.

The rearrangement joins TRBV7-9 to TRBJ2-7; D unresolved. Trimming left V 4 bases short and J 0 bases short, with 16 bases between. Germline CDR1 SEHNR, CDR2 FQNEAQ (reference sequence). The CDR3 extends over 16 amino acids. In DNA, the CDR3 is TGTGCCAGCAGCTCCAACAGTGGTCTTAGCTCCTACGAGCAGTACTTC. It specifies CASSSNSGLSSYEQYF.

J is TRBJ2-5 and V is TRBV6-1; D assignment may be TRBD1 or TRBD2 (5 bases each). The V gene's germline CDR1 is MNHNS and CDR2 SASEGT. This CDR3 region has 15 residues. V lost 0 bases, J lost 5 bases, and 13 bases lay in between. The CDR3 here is CASSEALGWGETQYF. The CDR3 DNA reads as TGTGCCAGCAGTGAAGCGCTTGGGTGGGGGGAGACCCAGTACTTC.

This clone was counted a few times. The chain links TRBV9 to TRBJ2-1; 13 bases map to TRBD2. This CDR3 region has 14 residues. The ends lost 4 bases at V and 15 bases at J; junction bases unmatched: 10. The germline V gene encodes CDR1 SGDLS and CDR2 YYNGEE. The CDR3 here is CASSRPGLAGVVFF. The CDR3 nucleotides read TGTGCCAGCAGCCGACCCGGACTAGCGGGAGTTGTGTTCTTC. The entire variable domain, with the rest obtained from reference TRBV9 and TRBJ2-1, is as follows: DSGVTQTPKHLITATGQRVTLRCSPRSGDLSVYWYQQSLDQGLQFLIQYYNGEERAKGNILERFSAQQFPDLHSELNLSSLELGDSALYFCASSRPGLAGVVFFGPGTRLTVL.

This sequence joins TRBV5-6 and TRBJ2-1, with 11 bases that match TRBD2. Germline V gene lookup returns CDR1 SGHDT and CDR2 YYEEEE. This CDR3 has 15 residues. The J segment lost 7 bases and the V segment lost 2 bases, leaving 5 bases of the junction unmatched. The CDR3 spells CASSFPGTSGNEQFF. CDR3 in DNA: TGTGCCAGCAGCTTCCCCGGGACTAGCGGAAATGAGCAGTTCTTC.

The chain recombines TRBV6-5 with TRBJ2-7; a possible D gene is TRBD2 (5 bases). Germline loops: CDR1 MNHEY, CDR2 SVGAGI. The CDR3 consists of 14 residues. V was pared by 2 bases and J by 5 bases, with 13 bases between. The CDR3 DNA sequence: TGTGCCAGCAGTTACCTCTCCGGGAAGGACGAGCAGTACTTC. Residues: CASSYLSGKDEQYF.

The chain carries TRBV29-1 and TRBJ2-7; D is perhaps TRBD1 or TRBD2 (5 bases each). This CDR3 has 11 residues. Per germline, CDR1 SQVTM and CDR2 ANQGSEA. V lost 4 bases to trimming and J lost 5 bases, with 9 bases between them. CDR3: CSVGGTHEQYF. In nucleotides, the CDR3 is TGCAGCGTTGGAGGGACCCACGAGCAGTACTTC.

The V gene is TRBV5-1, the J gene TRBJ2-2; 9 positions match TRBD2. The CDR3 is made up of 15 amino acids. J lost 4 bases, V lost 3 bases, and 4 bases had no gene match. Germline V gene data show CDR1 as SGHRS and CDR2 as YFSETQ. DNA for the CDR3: TGCGCCAGCAGCTCTTCTAGCGGGATCACCGGGGAGCTGTTTTTT. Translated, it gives CASSSSSGITGELFF.

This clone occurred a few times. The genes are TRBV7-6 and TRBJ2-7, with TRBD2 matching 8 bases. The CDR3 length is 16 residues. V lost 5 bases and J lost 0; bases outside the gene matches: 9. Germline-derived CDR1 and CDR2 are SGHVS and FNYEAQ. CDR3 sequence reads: CASSGGAGGSSYEQYF. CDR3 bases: TGTGCCAGCAGCGGCGGGGCGGGGGGATCCTCCTACGAGCAGTACTTC. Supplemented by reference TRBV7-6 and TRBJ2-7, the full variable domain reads GAGVSQSPRYKVTKRGQDVALRCDPISGHVSLYWYRQALGQGPEFLTYFNYEAQQDKSGLPNDRFSAERPEGSISTLTIQRTEQRDSAMYRCASSGGAGGSSYEQYFGPGTRLTVT.

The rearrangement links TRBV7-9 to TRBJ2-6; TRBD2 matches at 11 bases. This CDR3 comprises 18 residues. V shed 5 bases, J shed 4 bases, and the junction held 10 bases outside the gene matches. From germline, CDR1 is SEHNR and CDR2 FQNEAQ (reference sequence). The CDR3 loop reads CASSGRGLAEGGANVLTF. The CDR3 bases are TGTGCCAGCAGCGGCAGGGGACTAGCGGAGGGAGGGGCCAACGTCCTGACTTTC. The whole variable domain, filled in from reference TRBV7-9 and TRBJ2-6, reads DTGVSQNPRHKITKRGQNVTFRCDPISEHNRLYWYRQTLGQGPEFLTYFQNEAQLEKSRLLSDRFSAERPKGSFSTLEIQRTEQGDSAMYLCASSGRGLAEGGANVLTFGAGSRLTVL.

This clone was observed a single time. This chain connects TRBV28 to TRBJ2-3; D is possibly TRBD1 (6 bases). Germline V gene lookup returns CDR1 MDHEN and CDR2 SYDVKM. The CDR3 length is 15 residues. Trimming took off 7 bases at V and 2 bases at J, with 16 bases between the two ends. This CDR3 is CASTPPDSYTDTQYF. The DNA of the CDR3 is TGTGCCAGCACCCCGCCGGACAGCTACACAGATACGCAGTATTTT.

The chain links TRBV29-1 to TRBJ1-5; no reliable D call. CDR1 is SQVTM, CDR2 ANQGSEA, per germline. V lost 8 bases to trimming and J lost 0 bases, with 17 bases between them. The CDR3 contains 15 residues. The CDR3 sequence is CSYVSREDSNQPQHF. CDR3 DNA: TGCAGCTACGTTTCTCGGGAAGATAGCAATCAGCCCCAGCATTTT.

The DNA of the CDR3 is TGTGCCTGGAGTATGGGACGGGCTATCTACGAGCAGTACTTC. Its translation: CAWSMGRAIYEQYF. V usage is TRBV30 and J usage is TRBJ2-7, with D possibly called TRBD1 or TRBD2 (5 bases each). Trimming took 2 bases from V and 3 from J, leaving 14 bases between them. This CDR3 has 14 amino acids. Germline loops: CDR1 GTSNPN, CDR2 SVGIG (reference sequence).

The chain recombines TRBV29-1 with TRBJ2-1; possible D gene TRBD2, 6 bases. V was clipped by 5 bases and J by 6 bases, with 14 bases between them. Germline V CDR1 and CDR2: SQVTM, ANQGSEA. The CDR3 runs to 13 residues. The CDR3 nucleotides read TGCAGCGTTCGTGGAGGGCTAAGCAATGAGCAGTTCTTC. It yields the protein CSVRGGLSNEQFF.

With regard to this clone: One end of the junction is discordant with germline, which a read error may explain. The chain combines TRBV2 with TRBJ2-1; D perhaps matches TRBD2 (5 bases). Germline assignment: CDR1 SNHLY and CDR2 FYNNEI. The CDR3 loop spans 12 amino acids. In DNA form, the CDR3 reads TGTGCCAGCAGACACACGGGGAATGAGCTGTTCTTC. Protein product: CASRHTGNELFF.